This is a list of T cell receptor beta chains from one sample in a study of T cells in Graves' hyperthyroidism and ophthalmopathy. Using its own MiXCR run on the multiplex PCR reads, TCRdb lists one record per CDR3 protein. The sample carries roughly 110,000 distinct CDR3 sequences, about 16% recorded once. Sequencing was carried out using blood. All receptors derive from a woman aged 50 to 65 with Graves' hyperthyroidism. Both conserved end residues are part of each CDR3. Each record gives: D gene, J gene, clone size, CDR3 length, V gene, CDR3 protein, CDR3 DNA. D genes are given only for firm matches. Clone sizes are given selectively: once, few, many, or a class where the clone is expanded.

d_call: NA; j_call: TRBJ2-1; clone_size: many; cdr3_length: 15; v_call: TRBV11-2; cdr3_aa: CASSLVVGLYNEQFF; cdr3_nt: TGTGCCAGCAGCTTAGTTGTAGGGTTGTACAATGAGCAGTTCTTC
d_call: NA; j_call: TRBJ1-1; clone_size: many; cdr3_length: 14; v_call: TRBV6-5; cdr3_aa: CASSYSGSEFEAFF; cdr3_nt: TGTGCCAGCAGTTACTCGGGGTCCGAGTTTGAAGCTTTCTTT
d_call: TRBD2; j_call: TRBJ2-5; clone_size: many; cdr3_length: 15; v_call: TRBV28; cdr3_aa: CASKVGSSGSWAQYF; cdr3_nt: TGTGCCAGCAAAGTCGGGAGTAGCGGGAGTTGGGCCCAGTACTTC
d_call: TRBD2; j_call: TRBJ2-5; clone_size: NA; cdr3_length: 17; v_call: TRBV2; cdr3_aa: CASSVLAGGTNQETQYF; cdr3_nt: TGTGCCAGCAGTGTACTAGCGGGAGGAACCAACCAAGAGACCCAGTACTTC
d_call: NA; j_call: TRBJ2-5; clone_size: many; cdr3_length: 14; v_call: TRBV27; cdr3_aa: CASSLYGNQETQYF; cdr3_nt: TGTGCCAGCAGTTTATATGGGAATCAAGAGACCCAGTACTTC
d_call: TRBD1; j_call: TRBJ1-5; clone_size: many; cdr3_length: 13; v_call: TRBV2; cdr3_aa: CASNRDRNQPQHF; cdr3_nt: TGTGCCAGCAACCGGGACAGAAATCAGCCCCAGCATTTT
d_call: NA; j_call: TRBJ1-4; clone_size: many; cdr3_length: 16; v_call: TRBV7-9; cdr3_aa: CASSLGTRGAYEKLFF; cdr3_nt: TGTGCCAGCAGCTTAGGGACAAGAGGGGCATACGAAAAACTGTTTTTT
d_call: NA; j_call: TRBJ2-3; clone_size: many; cdr3_length: 16; v_call: TRBV24-1; cdr3_aa: CATSDPGAGNTDTQYF; cdr3_nt: TGTGCCACCAGTGACCCAGGGGCAGGGAACACAGATACGCAGTATTTT
d_call: NA; j_call: TRBJ2-1; clone_size: many; cdr3_length: 16; v_call: TRBV27; cdr3_aa: CASSLIGTSSYNEQFF; cdr3_nt: TGTGCCAGCAGTTTAATCGGTACCAGCTCCTACAATGAGCAGTTCTTC
d_call: NA; j_call: TRBJ1-1; clone_size: NA; cdr3_length: 15; v_call: TRBV20-1; cdr3_aa: CSASPLGRGYTEAFF; cdr3_nt: TGCAGTGCTAGTCCCCTCGGCCGGGGGTACACTGAAGCTTTCTTT
d_call: TRBD2; j_call: TRBJ2-3; clone_size: NA; cdr3_length: 14; v_call: TRBV29-1; cdr3_aa: CSVLAGEITDTQYF; cdr3_nt: TGCAGCGTCCTAGCGGGAGAAATCACAGATACGCAGTATTTT
d_call: NA; j_call: TRBJ2-1; clone_size: many; cdr3_length: 10; v_call: TRBV20-1; cdr3_aa: CSAKGNEQFF; cdr3_nt: TGCAGTGCTAAAGGCAATGAGCAGTTCTTC
d_call: NA; j_call: TRBJ2-2; clone_size: many; cdr3_length: 17; v_call: TRBV10-2; cdr3_aa: CASSGGPRDGGTGELFF; cdr3_nt: TGCGCCAGCAGTGGAGGGCCCAGGGATGGTGGGACCGGGGAGCTGTTTTTT
d_call: NA; j_call: TRBJ2-3; clone_size: many; cdr3_length: 15; v_call: TRBV20-1; cdr3_aa: CSAPRTGSLDDTQYF; cdr3_nt: TGCAGTGCTCCCCGAACGGGCAGCTTAGACGATACGCAGTATTTT
d_call: TRBD2; j_call: TRBJ2-1; clone_size: NA; cdr3_length: 16; v_call: TRBV6-1; cdr3_aa: CASALAGGLVYNEQFF; cdr3_nt: TGTGCCAGCGCATTAGCGGGAGGGCTAGTCTACAATGAGCAGTTCTTC
d_call: NA; j_call: TRBJ1-1; clone_size: many; cdr3_length: 13; v_call: TRBV6-1; cdr3_aa: CASRGTIREGAFF; cdr3_nt: TGTGCCAGCAGAGGCACGATCAGGGAGGGAGCTTTCTTT
d_call: TRBD1; j_call: TRBJ2-1; clone_size: few; cdr3_length: 15; v_call: TRBV5-1; cdr3_aa: CASSLEGQANNEQFF; cdr3_nt: TGCGCCAGCAGCTTGGAGGGACAGGCGAACAATGAGCAGTTCTTC
d_call: TRBD2; j_call: TRBJ2-7; clone_size: many; cdr3_length: 14; v_call: TRBV6-2/TRBV6-3; cdr3_aa: CASRYRGSGGEQYF; cdr3_nt: TGTGCCAGCAGGTACCGCGGGAGCGGCGGCGAGCAGTACTTC
d_call: NA; j_call: TRBJ1-1; clone_size: many; cdr3_length: 12; v_call: TRBV28; cdr3_aa: CASASGNTEAFF; cdr3_nt: TGTGCCAGCGCCTCGGGGAACACTGAAGCTTTCTTT
d_call: NA; j_call: TRBJ2-3; clone_size: many; cdr3_length: 11; v_call: TRBV24-1; cdr3_aa: CATSDGDLQYF; cdr3_nt: TGTGCCACCAGTGATGGGGATCTCCAGTATTTT
d_call: TRBD1; j_call: TRBJ1-2; clone_size: many; cdr3_length: 14; v_call: TRBV2; cdr3_aa: CASRAGTAEYGYTF; cdr3_nt: TGTGCCAGCAGAGCCGGGACAGCTGAGTATGGCTACACCTTC
d_call: NA; j_call: TRBJ2-6; clone_size: many; cdr3_length: 18; v_call: TRBV2; cdr3_aa: CATQSLDGESSGANVLTF; cdr3_nt: TGTGCCACTCAGAGCCTGGACGGTGAAAGCTCTGGGGCCAACGTCCTGACTTTC
d_call: TRBD2; j_call: TRBJ2-2; clone_size: NA; cdr3_length: 17; v_call: TRBV7-9; cdr3_aa: CASSSQTSGSRTGELFF; cdr3_nt: TGTGCCAGCAGCTCCCAGACTAGCGGGAGTCGTACCGGGGAGCTGTTTTTT
d_call: NA; j_call: TRBJ2-5; clone_size: NA; cdr3_length: 14; v_call: TRBV6-2/TRBV6-3; cdr3_aa: CASSYTAYQETQYF; cdr3_nt: TGTGCCAGCAGTTATACAGCGTACCAAGAGACCCAGTACTTC
d_call: NA; j_call: TRBJ1-5; clone_size: many; cdr3_length: 14; v_call: TRBV12-3/TRBV12-4; cdr3_aa: CASSLSGAPQPQHF; cdr3_nt: TGTGCCAGCAGTTTAAGCGGGGCTCCCCAGCCCCAGCATTTT
d_call: NA; j_call: TRBJ2-5; clone_size: NA; cdr3_length: 14; v_call: TRBV11-3; cdr3_aa: CASSLDHPQETQYF; cdr3_nt: TGTGCCAGCAGCTTAGATCACCCTCAAGAGACCCAGTACTTC
d_call: NA; j_call: TRBJ1-2; clone_size: many; cdr3_length: 13; v_call: TRBV28; cdr3_aa: CASSLQGNYGYTF; cdr3_nt: TGTGCCAGCAGTTTACAGGGGAACTATGGCTACACCTTC